Presented here are 20 T cell receptor beta chains from one specimen sequenced in a study of Graves' ophthalmopathy and Graves' hyperthyroidism. RNA transcripts served as template for amplifying TCR beta CDR3 sequences. The first-round RT-PCR employed HTBI primers together with the Qiagen OneStep RT-PCR kit. A multiplex PCR was then performed as the second round. TCRdb passed the multiplex PCR reads through MiXCR, listing each CDR3 protein once. The table includes more than 550,000 distinct CDR3 sequences, approximately 39% detected once. Sequenced input: peripheral blood. These receptors were collected from an adult man with Graves' ophthalmopathy.

This chain connects TRBV5-1 to TRBJ2-5; a weak D match, TRBD1 (6 bases). In germline, CDR1 is SGHRS, CDR2 YFSETQ. V was shortened by 4 bases and J by 1 base, with 23 bases between the two germline ends. This CDR3 spans 18 amino acids. The CDR3 DNA is TGCGCCAGCAGCCCCACCCCTCTATACAGGGTCGGCCAAGAGACCCAGTACTTC. Residues: CASSPTPLYRVGQETQYF.

The DNA for the CDR3 is TGCAGCGTTGGGCACAGGGAAGAGACCCAGCATTTT. Translation: CSVGHREETQHF. This rearrangement joins TRBV29-1 to TRBJ1-5, with D tentatively TRBD1 (6 bases). Trimming left V 4 bases short and J 11 bases short, with 15 bases between. Looked up from germline, CDR1 is SQVTM and CDR2 is ANQGSEA. CDR3 size: 12 residues.

V is TRBV15 and J is TRBJ1-6; D is possibly TRBD1 (6 bases). The V and J ends lost 1 base and 11 bases respectively, with 24 bases between them. The CDR3 is 18 residues long. The V gene's germline CDR1 is LNHNV and CDR2 YYDKDF (reference sequence). The CDR3 reads CATSRVHSGDNSLTPLHF. In DNA, the CDR3 is TGTGCCACCAGCAGAGTTCATTCAGGGGACAATTCATTGACACCCCTCCACTTT.

This clonotype showed up just once. V gene TRBV2 combines with J gene TRBJ1-6; tentatively, D is TRBD1 (5 bases). The germline V gene has CDR1 SNHLY and CDR2 FYNNEI. V lost 6 bases to trimming and J lost 5 bases, with 14 bases between them. The CDR3 totals 15 residues. The CDR3 spells CASSARRGHNSPLHF. The CDR3 DNA sequence: TGTGCCAGCAGCGCACGACGGGGACATAATTCACCCCTCCACTTT. The whole variable domain, remainder taken from reference TRBV2 and TRBJ1-6, is EPEVTQTPSHQVTQMGQEVILRCVPISNHLYFYWYRQILGQKVEFLVSFYNNEISEKSEIFDDQFSVERPDGSNFTLKIRSTKLEDSAMYFCASSARRGHNSPLHFGNGTRLTVT.

This clonotype occurred many times. V gene TRBV7-9 combines with J gene TRBJ1-2; 8 bases match TRBD1. V lost 4 bases and J lost 6; bases outside the gene matches: 16. The germline V gene has CDR1 SEHNR and CDR2 FQNEAQ (reference sequence). CDR3 length equals 17 residues. The CDR3 bases are TGTGCCAGCAGCTCCGGACAGGGTGGCATTGATTGGGATGGCTACACCTTC. Protein: CASSSGQGGIDWDGYTF.

In this sample, this clonotype turned up a few times. The chain has TRBV5-8 and TRBJ2-7, with 8 bases matching TRBD1. V lost 4 bases and J lost 5; bases outside the gene matches: 11. The germline V gene encodes CDR1 SGHTS and CDR2 YDEGEE. There are 15 residues in the CDR3. CDR3 sequence: CASSVGTGISDEQYF. CDR3 bases: TGTGCCAGCAGCGTGGGGACAGGAATTTCTGACGAGCAGTACTTC.

This clonotype was seen ten or more times. The V gene is TRBV7-2, the J gene TRBJ1-6; tentatively, D is TRBD1 (6 bases). CDR1 SGHTA and CDR2 FQGNSA come from the germline V gene. There are 15 residues in the CDR3. Trimming left V 3 bases short and J 10 bases short, with 16 bases between. The chain's CDR3 is CASSLGAGEGSPLHF. CDR3 DNA: TGTGCCAGCAGCTTGGGGGCAGGGGAAGGGTCACCCCTCCACTTT.

This clonotype appeared a single time. The rearrangement links TRBV25-1 to TRBJ2-7; TRBD1 matches 8 bases. Germline V gene sequence: CDR1 MGHDK, CDR2 SYGVNS. The CDR3 is made up of 17 amino acids. Losses at the gene ends were 5 bases for V and 3 bases for J; bases not matched to a gene: 15. The CDR3 reads CASSLVSGGQGLYEQYF. The CDR3, as DNA: TGTGCCAGCAGTTTAGTCAGTGGTGGACAGGGACTCTACGAGCAGTACTTC.

This clonotype was observed many times. This chain joins TRBV7-9 and TRBJ2-7, with TRBD1 identical over 10 bases. V was pared by 5 bases and J by 2 bases, with 6 bases of the junction left unmatched. The CDR3 has 15 amino acids. The germline V gene has CDR1 SEHNR and CDR2 FQNEAQ (reference sequence). In nucleotides, the CDR3 is TGTGCCAGCAGCGGACCGGGACAGGGGACCTACGAGCAGTACTTC. Protein product: CASSGPGQGTYEQYF.

This clonotype was counted a few times. The chain carries TRBV2 and TRBJ2-3; tentatively, D is TRBD1 or TRBD2 (5 bases each). The V gene lost 6 bases and the J gene lost 14 bases, with 18 bases spanning the gap. The CDR3 is 12 amino acids. Germline V gene sequence: CDR1 SNHLY, CDR2 FYNNEI. This CDR3 is CASSLDREGPYF. CDR3 DNA sequence: TGTGCCAGCAGCCTCGACAGAGAGGGGCCGTATTTT.

The J gene is TRBJ1-6, the V gene TRBV20-1; tentatively, D is TRBD1 (6 bases). This CDR3 region has 20 residues. Looked up from germline, CDR1 is DFQATT and CDR2 is SNEGSKA (reference sequence). Deletions cut 0 bases from V and 0 bases from J, with 21 bases between. The CDR3 loop reads CSARDRADSLGPSYNSPLHF. CDR3 nucleotide sequence: TGCAGTGCTAGAGATCGGGCGGACAGTTTGGGACCCTCCTATAATTCACCCCTCCACTTT.

In regard to this clonotype: One end of the junction varies from germline; a read error may be responsible. The gene calls are TRBV29-1 and TRBJ1-1; D gene unclear. Germline CDR1 and CDR2: SQVTM and ANQGSEA. The length of the CDR3 is 11 residues. The CDR3 loop reads CSVAGNAEAFF. DNA for the CDR3: TGCAGCGTTGCGGGAAACGCTGAAGCCTTCTTT.

The gene calls are TRBV7-3 and TRBJ1-1; D is uncertain. Trimming took off 5 bases at V and 10 bases at J, with 8 bases between the two ends. CDR1 is SGHTA, CDR2 FQGTGA, per germline. The CDR3 is made up of 10 amino acids. Here the CDR3 reads CASSGLAAFF. The CDR3 nucleotides are TGTGCCAGCAGCGGGCTTGCAGCTTTCTTT. Variable domain in full (rest from reference TRBV7-3 and TRBJ1-1): GAGVSQTPSNKVTEKGKYVELRCDPISGHTALYWYRQSLGQGPEFLIYFQGTGAADDSGLPNDRFFAVRPEGSVSTLKIQRTERGDSAVYLCASSGLAAFFGQGTRLTVV.

The CDR3 nucleotides are TGCGCCAGCGAGATGGGGGACACCCCCTACGAGCAGTACTTC. Protein product: CASEMGDTPYEQYF. The V gene is TRBV10-1, the J gene TRBJ2-7; possibly TRBD1 for D (6 bases). CDR1 is WNHNN and CDR2 is SYGVQD in the germline V gene (reference sequence). The V end lost 8 bases, the J end lost 2 bases, and 16 bases lay between the germline ends. This CDR3 is built from 14 residues.

Regarding this clonotype: A much more abundant neighbour one base away suggests this may be a read error. The gene calls are TRBV7-3 and TRBJ2-7; TRBD2 matches at 8 bases. CDR1 SGHTA and CDR2 FQGTGA come from the germline V gene. The CDR3 runs to 16 residues. CDR3 nucleotide sequence: TGTTCCAGCAGCTTAGTAGCGGGGAGGGGGACCTACGAGCAGTACTTC. It encodes CSSSLVAGRGTYEQYF.

The table lists this clonotype with many counts. The chain couples TRBV4-1 to TRBJ1-2; TRBD1 aligns across 7 bases. CDR1 is MGHRA and CDR2 is YSYEKL in the germline V gene. J gave up 1 base and V 7 bases, and 6 bases lay outside the gene matches. This CDR3 has 14 amino acids. Written as DNA, the CDR3 is TGCGCCAGCACCCCGGGACAGCTTAACTATGGCTACACCTTC. This sequence encodes CASTPGQLNYGYTF.

The table lists this clonotype with many counts. This rearrangement joins TRBV27 to TRBJ2-7, with TRBD1 identical over 10 bases. Unmatched junction bases numbered 5, after V lost 6 bases and J lost 3 bases. Germline V gives CDR1 MNHEY, CDR2 SMNVEV (reference sequence). The CDR3 is 14 amino acids. CDR3 amino acids: CASRRTGGIYEQYF. CDR3 nucleotide sequence: TGTGCCAGCAGACGGACAGGGGGGATCTACGAGCAGTACTTC.

As concerns this clonotype: This may stem from a read error, because a much larger clone lies one nucleotide away. This rearrangement joins TRBV11-1 to TRBJ2-5; 9 bases map to TRBD2. Germline lookup yields CDR1 SGHAT and CDR2 FQDESV (reference sequence). The CDR3 runs 16 residues. The V gene end was trimmed by 6 bases and the J gene end by 1 base; junction bases not matched to a gene: 9. The CDR3 region has the DNA TGTGCCAGCAGTGCGGTGGTAGCGGGAGCCCAAGAGACCCAGTACTTC. This codes for CASSAVVAGAQETQYF.

This clonotype was found a few times. This rearrangement joins TRBV25-1 to TRBJ1-4; D call uncertain. V was cut by 2 bases and J by 7 bases, with 11 bases left in between. Germline V gene sequence: CDR1 MGHDK, CDR2 SYGVNS. The CDR3 totals 14 residues. CDR3 residues: CASSEQTDGEKLFF. The CDR3 coding sequence is TGTGCCAGCAGTGAACAGACGGACGGTGAAAAACTGTTTTTT.

Comments on this clonotype: A much larger clone differs by one base, so this may be a read error. Written as DNA, the CDR3 is TGTGCCAGCAGCTTAGTCTGCCCGTCTGGCACTGAAGCTTTCTTT. Amino acid sequence: CASSLVCPSGTEAFF. The V gene is TRBV7-9, the J gene TRBJ1-1; no clear D gene. This CDR3 region has 15 residues. V was trimmed by 1 base and J by 4 bases, leaving 13 bases between them. Germline assignment: CDR1 SEHNR and CDR2 FQNEAQ (reference sequence).